The 21 T cell receptor beta chains presented below share a single source sample, sequenced in a study of Ad26.COV2.S vaccination and SARS-CoV-2 variants. Data came from immunoSEQ multiplex PCR; TCRdb stores just in-frame clones and leaves some out. The data contain a few hundred thousand clones, roughly 88% of them seen just once; the ten biggest clones take up 3.6%. The sample's treatment: some 20 received Ad26.COV2.S at low or high dose, single or two shots; 5 received placebo; per-sample allocation not given. Sampling was done on day 63 after the first vaccine or placebo injection. The sample here was peripheral blood, taken in a trial of Ad26.COV2.S vaccine versus placebo. The receptor source for this set is a person aged 18 to 59 who received the Ad26.COV2.S COVID-19 vaccine or a placebo.

The V and J genes are TRBV7-2 and TRBJ2-7, with D possibly being TRBD2 (6 bases). The CDR3 covers 16 residues. Germline V CDR1 and CDR2: SGHTA, FQGNSA. The V end lost 1 base, the J end lost 2 bases, and 15 bases lay between the germline ends. The CDR3 sequence is CASSLVGGLGAYEQYF. CDR3 bases: TGTGCCAGCAGCTTAGTGGGAGGCCTGGGCGCCTACGAGCAGTACTTC. The whole variable domain, remainder taken from reference TRBV7-2 and TRBJ2-7, is GAGVSQSPSNKVTEKGKDVELRCDPISGHTALYWYRQSLGQGLEFLIYFQGNSAPDKSGLPSDRFSAERTGGSVSTLTIQRTQQEDSAVYLCASSLVGGLGAYEQYFGPGTRLTVT.

V is TRBV30 and J is TRBJ1-5; 7 nucleotides align to TRBD1. The ends lost 1 base at V and 7 bases at J; junction bases unmatched: 10. Germline V gives CDR1 GTSNPN, CDR2 SVGIG (reference sequence). This CDR3 is built from 15 residues. CDR3 in DNA: TGTGCCTGGAGTGCCTCAGGGGGTTGGGGGCAGCCCCAGCATTTT. Protein sequence: CAWSASGGWGQPQHF.

This clone has a single count. The V call is TRBV11-2, the J call TRBJ1-2; D uncertain. Germline V gene sequence: CDR1 SGHAT, CDR2 FQNNGV. The CDR3 contains 14 residues. Trimming stripped 1 base from V and 14 bases from J, with 20 bases between. CDR3 sequence (DNA): TGTGCCAGCAGCTTAGCCGTGGGTTGGATGGGCCAGACCTTC. It translates to CASSLAVGWMGQTF.

The V and J genes are TRBV7-8 and TRBJ2-3, with D unclear. The CDR3 is 14 amino acids. The V and J ends lost 5 bases and 4 bases respectively, with 13 bases between them. Germline V gives CDR1 SGHVS, CDR2 FQNEAQ. The CDR3 protein is CASSRPAAADTQYF. CDR3 DNA: TGTGCCAGCAGCCGCCCTGCGGCCGCAGATACGCAGTATTTT.

The V call is TRBV2, the J call TRBJ2-5; TRBD2 matches at 12 bases. Looked up from germline, CDR1 is SNHLY and CDR2 is FYNNEI. The CDR3 has 14 residues. Trimming cost V 5 bases and J 3 bases; bases outside gene matches: 1. This chain's CDR3 is CASSPSGGEETQYF. The CDR3 coding sequence is TGTGCCAGCAGTCCTAGCGGGGGGGAAGAGACCCAGTACTTC.

This chain connects TRBV5-4 to TRBJ1-1, with D tentatively TRBD1 (5 bases). The CDR3 loop spans 17 amino acids. Germline CDR1 SGHNT, CDR2 YYREEE (reference sequence). V lost 3 bases and J lost 3, with 21 bases in between. CDR3 coding DNA: TGTGCCAGCAGCTCCGAGGGCCGGGGTTGGGGGTACACTGAAGCTTTCTTT. It is translated as CASSSEGRGWGYTEAFF.

The rearrangement links TRBV9 to TRBJ2-3; D not resolved. V was shortened by 3 bases and J by 2 bases, with 7 bases between the two germline ends. The germline V gene encodes CDR1 SGDLS and CDR2 YYNGEE. The CDR3 has 13 residues. CDR3 bases: TGTGCCAGCAGCGACTTTGTCACAGATACGCAGTATTTT. This encodes CASSDFVTDTQYF.

This clone occurred once. The chain combines TRBV5-4 with TRBJ2-5, with a possible D match to TRBD1 (6 bases). V gave up 3 bases and J gave up 4 bases, with 13 bases separating them. The CDR3 covers 14 residues. Germline lookup yields CDR1 SGHNT and CDR2 YYREEE (reference sequence). The CDR3 sequence is CASSYRDIAETQYF. The DNA for the CDR3 is TGTGCCAGCAGCTATCGGGACATTGCAGAGACCCAGTACTTC. Full variable domain (outside the CDR3, taken from reference TRBV5-4 and TRBJ2-5): ETGVTQSPTHLIKTRGQQVTLRCSSQSGHNTVSWYQQALGQGPQFIFQYYREEENGRGNFPPRFSGLQFPNYSSELNVNALELDDSALYLCASSYRDIAETQYFGPGTRLLVL.

J is TRBJ1-6 and V is TRBV30; 7 bases match TRBD1. The CDR3 spans 13 residues. Germline V CDR1 and CDR2: GTSNPN, SVGIG (reference sequence). Losses at the gene ends were 5 bases for V and 5 bases for J; bases not matched to a gene: 3. The CDR3 protein is CAWGTVDNSPLHF. The DNA for the CDR3 is TGTGCCTGGGGGACAGTTGATAATTCACCCCTCCACTTT.

V is TRBV6-6 and J is TRBJ2-3; D is possibly TRBD2 (6 bases). Germline V gene lookup returns CDR1 MNHNY and CDR2 SVGAGI (reference sequence). CDR3 length: 14 amino acids. Trimming cost V 5 bases and J 9 bases, with 18 bases left between them. This CDR3 is CASSPNKLASTQYF. CDR3 nucleotides: TGTGCCAGCAGTCCCAACAAACTAGCATCCACGCAGTATTTT.

The genes are TRBV27 and TRBJ2-5, with D hard to call. The CDR3 length is 15 residues. Germline V gene sequence: CDR1 MNHEY, CDR2 SMNVEV (reference sequence). V was shortened by 6 bases and J by 0 bases, with 14 bases between the two germline ends. CDR3 bases: TGTGCCAGCAGATCGGGCGAAAGTAACCAAGAGACCCAGTACTTC. Translation: CASRSGESNQETQYF.

Details on this clone: Germline is not matched at one junction end, which may reflect a read error. The chain recombines TRBV19 with TRBJ2-3; D may match TRBD1 or TRBD2 (6 bases each). This CDR3 contains 15 residues. Germline assignment: CDR1 LNHDA and CDR2 SQIVND (reference sequence). CDR3 nucleotide sequence: TGTGCCAGTACTATACAGGGAGGTGGAACAGATACGCAGTATTTT. It encodes CASTIQGGGTDTQYF.

The chain employs TRBV6-2 or TRBV6-3 and TRBJ1-3; the D is unclear. This CDR3 comprises 14 residues. Germline CDR1 is MNHEY and CDR2 is SVGEGT. The V gene lost 4 bases and the J gene lost 1 base, with 8 bases spanning the gap. The CDR3 region has the DNA TGTGCCAGCAGTTTGAGGAATTCTGGAAACACCATATATTTT. It translates to CASSLRNSGNTIYF.

The chain is built from TRBV6-6 and TRBJ1-5; possible D gene TRBD1, 5 bases. Germline values: CDR1 MNHNY, CDR2 SVGAGI (reference sequence). The ends were cut back, 5 bases at V and 1 base at J, with 9 bases in the middle. This CDR3 has 14 amino acids. CDR3 sequence (DNA): TGTGCCAGCAGTCCGGGACGGAGCAATCAGCCCCAGCATTTT. Its protein product is CASSPGRSNQPQHF.

V and J are TRBV3-1 (or the pseudogene TRBV3-2) and TRBJ2-3; D gene ambiguous. Trimming shortened V by 2 bases and J by 4 bases, and 7 bases separated the two germline ends. Germline V gives CDR1 LGHDT, CDR2 YNNKEL (reference sequence). CDR3 length equals 13 residues. The CDR3 nucleotides are TGTGCCAGCAGCCAAATGTTCTCAGATACGCAGTATTTT. Protein product: CASSQMFSDTQYF.

V gene TRBV10-3 combines with J gene TRBJ1-1, with D possibly being TRBD1 (6 bases). The germline V gene encodes CDR1 ENHRY and CDR2 SYGVKD. This CDR3 spans 13 amino acids. With 4 bases removed from V and 3 bases from J, the gap between germline ends came to 9 bases. CDR3 loop: CAISVNRDTEAFF. The CDR3 nucleotides are TGTGCCATCAGTGTGAACAGGGACACTGAAGCTTTCTTT.

This chain connects TRBV14 to TRBJ2-7; no firm D call. With 2 bases removed from V and 4 bases from J, the gap between germline ends came to 15 bases. The germline gives CDR1 SGHDN, CDR2 FVKESK. The CDR3 covers 15 residues. The CDR3 sequence: CASSQIGSQLYEQYF. CDR3 coding DNA: TGTGCCAGCAGCCAAATTGGATCGCAGCTTTACGAGCAGTACTTC.

This chain joins TRBV2 and TRBJ1-5, with unresolved D. Trimming shortened V by 3 bases and J by 3 bases, and 12 bases separated the two germline ends. This CDR3 is 15 amino acids long. Per the germline V gene, CDR1 is SNHLY and CDR2 is FYNNEI. CDR3 nucleotide sequence: TGTGCCAGCAGTGAGTCTCCCTCCGTCAATCAGCCCCAGCATTTT. Encoded protein: CASSESPSVNQPQHF.

This chain uses TRBV27 with TRBJ2-6; D gene uncertain. The CDR3 sequence is 15 residues long. Germline CDR1 reads MNHEY; CDR2 reads SMNVEV (reference sequence). Trimming left V 4 bases short and J 0 bases short, with 7 bases between. The CDR3 reads CASSSYGSGANVLTF. CDR3 DNA: TGTGCCAGCAGTTCGTATGGCTCTGGGGCCAACGTCCTGACTTTC. Based on the CDR3 plus reference TRBV27 and TRBJ2-6, the full variable domain is EAQVTQNPRYLITVTGKKLTVTCSQNMNHEYMSWYRQDPGLGLRQIYYSMNVEVTDKGDVPEGYKVSRKEKRNFPLILESPSPNQTSLYFCASSSYGSGANVLTFGAGSRLTVL.

V and J are TRBV5-8 and TRBJ1-2; TRBD1 matches 7 bases. V lost 2 bases, J lost 4 bases, and 11 bases stayed unmatched. CDR3 length: 16 residues. Looked up from germline, CDR1 is SGHTS and CDR2 is YDEGEE. The CDR3 DNA is TGTGCCAGCAGCTTCTTTGGAGAAGGGACAGCCTATGGCTACACCTTC. It yields the protein CASSFFGEGTAYGYTF.

The chain uses TRBV7-2 and TRBJ1-3, with D tentatively TRBD1 (5 bases). Germline-derived CDR1 and CDR2 are SGHTA and FQGNSA. V was shortened by 2 bases and J by 4 bases, with 18 bases between the two germline ends. The CDR3 loop spans 17 amino acids. CDR3 loop: CASSLSTGGVSGNTIYF. The CDR3 DNA reads TGTGCCAGCAGCTTATCCACAGGAGGGGTATCAGGAAACACCATATATTTT.